These T cell receptor beta chains were read from a single sample in a study of naive and memory T cell subsets. TCRdb ran MiXCR on the UMI-ligation and nested PCR reads and lists one entry per CDR3 protein. The sample lists about 21,000 distinct CDR3 sequences; 9.5% to 12% were seen once. Input material: central memory CD8+ T cells from blood. The receptor source for this set is a human donor in good health. Both conserved end residues are part of each CDR3. Fields, in order: J gene, clone size, V gene, D gene, CDR3 protein, CDR3 DNA. A D gene is named only where the DNA matches it firmly. Size is omitted from some rows. Given values are once, few, many or a class for expanded clones.

TRBJ2-2 NA TRBV20-1 NA CSAKSLNTGELFF TGCAGTGCCAAATCCCTTAACACCGGGGAGCTGTTTTTT
TRBJ2-7 many TRBV5-1 NA CASSLVRVGDEQYF TGCGCCAGCAGCTTGGTGCGAGTTGGGGACGAGCAGTACTTC
TRBJ2-7 NA TRBV6-2/TRBV6-3 NA CASSALGSGHFSYEQYF TGTGCCAGCAGTGCCCTGGGGTCGGGACACTTCTCCTACGAGCAGTACTTC
TRBJ2-3 few TRBV7-2 NA CASSFRVRYTDTQYF TGTGCCAGCAGCTTCCGCGTCAGGTACACAGATACGCAGTATTTT
TRBJ2-7 many TRBV6-5 NA CASSSPNFYEQYF TGTGCCAGCAGTTCTCCTAATTTCTACGAGCAGTACTTC
TRBJ2-1 once TRBV5-1 NA CASSLVQVSKHSYNEQFF TGCGCCAGCAGCTTGGTCCAGGTTTCGAAGCACTCCTACAATGAGCAGTTCTTC
TRBJ2-1 NA TRBV2 NA CASRRGGSSYNEQFF TGTGCCAGCAGGAGAGGGGGTAGCTCCTACAATGAGCAGTTCTTC
TRBJ2-1 NA TRBV27 NA CASSFLGNEQFF TGTGCCAGCAGTTTCTTGGGCAATGAGCAGTTCTTC
TRBJ1-1 many TRBV5-1 NA CASSLGEGYTEAFF TGCGCCAGCAGCTTAGGAGAGGGGTACACTGAAGCTTTCTTT
TRBJ2-7 many TRBV6-6 NA CASSYSAGFYEQYF TGTGCCAGCAGTTACTCGGCGGGGTTCTACGAGCAGTACTTC
TRBJ2-5 many TRBV12-3/TRBV12-4 TRBD1 CASRGKDRGRQETQYF TGTGCCAGCAGAGGAAAGGACAGGGGGCGCCAAGAGACCCAGTACTTC
TRBJ1-3 many TRBV10-2 NA CASRGPQAKYF TGCGCCAGCAGGGGCCCTCAGGCAAAATATTTT
TRBJ1-2 few TRBV5-4 TRBD1 CASSPTGRTYGYTF TGTGCCAGCAGCCCGACAGGGCGTACCTATGGCTACACCTTC
TRBJ1-1 many TRBV6-2/TRBV6-3 NA CASISQYNTEAFF TGTGCCAGCATTTCCCAGTATAACACTGAAGCTTTCTTT
TRBJ2-7 NA TRBV11-2 TRBD1 CASSPQTGTGANEQYF TGTGCCAGCAGCCCGCAGACCGGGACAGGTGCCAACGAGCAGTACTTC
TRBJ2-7 few TRBV9 TRBD1 CASSGRTGGLEEQYF TGTGCCAGCAGCGGAAGGACAGGAGGCCTGGAGGAGCAGTACTTC